The 24 T cell receptor beta chains below come from one sample, sequenced in a study of radiation and T cells in renal cell carcinoma. The assay was immunoSEQ multiplex PCR, and TCRdb's table has in-frame clones only and misses some. The sample includes roughly 100,000 clones, under 90% seen only once; the top ten take roughly 6%. Documented time point: baseline pretreatment blood. Treatment in this sample: 15 Gy SBRT to primary tumor, nephrectomy 4 weeks later. This material consisted of blood, taken from a patient whose treatment included radiotherapy and nephrectomy. These TCRs come from a man between 60 and 75 years old with renal cell carcinoma.

The rearrangement joins TRBV5-1 to TRBJ1-1, with 7 positions matching TRBD1. Germline V gene data show CDR1 as SGHRS and CDR2 as YFSETQ. The CDR3 spans 16 residues. The ends lost 3 bases at V and 1 base at J; junction bases unmatched: 9. CDR3 in amino acids: CASSYRGLRANTEAFF. The DNA for the CDR3 is TGCGCCAGCAGCTACAGGGGTTTACGGGCGAACACTGAAGCTTTCTTT.

This clone was seen a few times. The chain carries TRBV7-2 and TRBJ1-1, with D hard to call. CDR3 length: 13 residues. Germline V gene sequence: CDR1 SGHTA, CDR2 FQGNSA. Trimming shortened V by 6 bases and J by 2 bases, and 10 bases separated the two germline ends. Here the CDR3 reads CASRQSLNTEAFF. CDR3 DNA: TGTGCCAGCAGACAGTCATTAAACACTGAAGCTTTCTTT.

The chain uses TRBV5-1 and TRBJ2-7; weak D call: TRBD1 (6 bases). V was clipped by 4 bases and J by 3 bases, with 17 bases between them. CDR1 SGHRS and CDR2 YFSETQ come from the germline V gene. The CDR3 contains 15 residues. CDR3 region: CASSLMTGPFYEQYF. In DNA, the CDR3 is TGCGCCAGCAGCCTAATGACAGGTCCTTTCTACGAGCAGTACTTC.

A single count supports this clone. The chain joins TRBV7-9 to TRBJ2-7; D is ambiguous. The CDR3 totals 12 residues. Trimming pared 1 base from V and 5 bases from J, leaving 6 bases between. Germline loops: CDR1 SEHNR, CDR2 FQNEAQ (reference sequence). CDR3 DNA: TGTGCCAGCAGCTTAGATCGAAACGAGCAGTACTTC. This gives the protein CASSLDRNEQYF.

This chain links TRBV6-5 with TRBJ2-2; D remains unclear. The V end was cut by 4 bases, the J end by 8 bases, with 14 bases between. CDR1 MNHEY and CDR2 SVGAGI come from the germline V gene. This CDR3 is 14 amino acids long. The DNA for the CDR3 is TGTGCCAGCAGTTGGGCGGCTGATAGGGGGGAGCTGTTTTTT. Translated, it gives CASSWAADRGELFF.

The rearrangement joins TRBV7-6 to TRBJ2-5; 11 nucleotides agree with TRBD2. The CDR3 covers 16 residues. V shed 0 bases and J 2 bases; nucleotides not matched to a gene: 2. Germline V gene lookup returns CDR1 SGHVS and CDR2 FNYEAQ. The CDR3 DNA follows: TGTGCCAGCAGCTTAGCGAGGACTAGCGGGCAAGAGACCCAGTACTTC. Translation: CASSLARTSGQETQYF.

The chain employs TRBV28 and TRBJ2-7; 10 bases fit TRBD2. V dropped 5 bases and J dropped 4; count of bases not matched to a gene: 5. Per the germline V gene, CDR1 is MDHEN and CDR2 is SYDVKM. This CDR3 is 14 amino acids long. CDR3 in amino acids: CASSKTSGLYEQYF. CDR3 DNA: TGTGCCAGCAGTAAGACTAGCGGGCTTTACGAGCAGTACTTC.

This chain connects TRBV29-1 to TRBJ2-7; TRBD1 matches 10 bases. With V trimmed by 4 bases and J by 5 bases, 8 bases remained unmatched. This CDR3 is 14 amino acids long. Germline assignment: CDR1 SQVTM and CDR2 ANQGSEA. CDR3 nucleotide sequence: TGCAGCGTTGTCCACCTGGGACAGGGGAACGAGCAGTACTTC. Translated, it gives CSVVHLGQGNEQYF.

The J gene is TRBJ2-1, the V gene TRBV6-5, with 7 bases identical to TRBD2. V shed 10 bases, J shed 6 bases, and the junction held 3 bases outside the gene matches. The CDR3 runs 11 residues. Germline assignment: CDR1 MNHEY and CDR2 SVGAGI. The CDR3 region is CATREANEQFF. Written as DNA, the CDR3 is TGTGCCACCCGGGAGGCCAATGAGCAGTTCTTC.

The chain recombines TRBV6-6 with TRBJ1-5; no clear D gene. Germline CDR1 and CDR2: MNHNY and SVGAGI (reference sequence). Trimming removed 2 bases at V and 4 bases at J, with 6 bases between. The CDR3 is made up of 13 amino acids. CDR3 in amino acids: CASSYPGNQPQHF. In DNA form, the CDR3 reads TGTGCCAGCAGTTACCCGGGGAATCAGCCCCAGCATTTT.

This chain links TRBV5-1 with TRBJ2-5, with a tentative D call TRBD1 (5 bases). Germline V gives CDR1 SGHRS, CDR2 YFSETQ. The CDR3 spans 14 residues. Trimming removed 3 bases at V and 0 bases at J, with 9 bases between. The CDR3 loop reads CASSSAGYQETQYF. The CDR3 DNA is TGCGCCAGCAGCTCCGCAGGGTACCAAGAGACCCAGTACTTC.

J is TRBJ2-7 and V is TRBV5-1, with D tentatively TRBD1 (6 bases). The CDR3 is made up of 13 amino acids. V lost 0 bases to trimming and J lost 6 bases, with 10 bases between them. Germline CDR1 and CDR2: SGHRS and YFSETQ. The CDR3 loop reads CASSLGPRGEQYF. The CDR3 DNA is TGCGCCAGCAGCTTGGGGCCCAGGGGCGAGCAGTACTTC.

The rearrangement joins TRBV18 to TRBJ2-2; D is unresolved. Trimming stripped 3 bases from V and 5 bases from J, with 10 bases between. The CDR3 contains 14 residues. Germline V gene sequence: CDR1 KGHSH, CDR2 LQKENI. The CDR3 protein is CASSPEALTGELFF. The CDR3 bases are TGTGCCAGCTCACCTGAGGCTTTGACCGGGGAGCTGTTTTTT.

As DNA, the CDR3 is TGCAGCGTCGCAGGACAGGGGGTTGGGGGGCAGTTCTTC. It translates to CSVAGQGVGGQFF. V usage is TRBV29-1 and J usage is TRBJ2-1; 10 bases line up with TRBD1. This CDR3 is 13 amino acids long. The ends lost 6 bases at V and 12 bases at J; junction bases unmatched: 11. Looked up from germline, CDR1 is SQVTM and CDR2 is ANQGSEA.

The V and J genes are TRBV27 and TRBJ2-1; D gene ambiguous. The CDR3 loop spans 16 amino acids. Trimming removed 4 bases at V and 0 bases at J, with 13 bases between. Germline-derived CDR1 and CDR2 are MNHEY and SMNVEV (reference sequence). CDR3 amino acids: CASSSRATSSYNEQFF. CDR3 nucleotides: TGTGCCAGCAGTTCTAGGGCTACGAGCTCCTACAATGAGCAGTTCTTC.

This chain links TRBV7-9 with TRBJ2-3; 10 nucleotides match TRBD1. The CDR3 is 13 amino acids. CDR1 SEHNR and CDR2 FQNEAQ come from the germline V gene (reference sequence). V dropped 11 bases and J dropped 4; count of bases not matched to a gene: 6. CDR3 sequence (DNA): TGTGCCGGCCGGGACAGGGGCCCAGATACGCAGTATTTT. Protein sequence: CAGRDRGPDTQYF. Filled out from reference TRBV7-9 and TRBJ2-3, the complete variable domain reads DTGVSQNPRHKITKRGQNVTFRCDPISEHNRLYWYRQTLGQGPEFLTYFQNEAQLEKSRLLSDRFSAERPKGSFSTLEIQRTEQGDSAMYLCAGRDRGPDTQYFGPGTRLTVL.

This clone was observed a single time. The chain carries TRBV5-6 and TRBJ2-7; D possibly corresponds to TRBD2 (5 bases). CDR1 and CDR2 (germline): SGHDT, YYEEEE. The CDR3 is 12 amino acids. V lost 0 bases, J lost 7 bases, and 8 bases lay in between. The CDR3 DNA reads as TGTGCCAGCAGCTTGGCCACGGGGGAGCAGTACTTC. Translation: CASSLATGEQYF.

The chain is built from TRBV6-1 and TRBJ1-1; 8 nucleotides agree with TRBD1. The CDR3 is 13 amino acids. The trim removed 6 bases at V and 4 bases at J, leaving 4 bases unmatched. Germline CDR1 is MNHNS and CDR2 is SASEGT. In DNA form, the CDR3 reads TGTGCCAGCAGGCGACAGGGGAGCACTGAAGCTTTCTTT. Residues: CASRRQGSTEAFF.

J is TRBJ1-5 and V is TRBV29-1; D is perhaps TRBD1 (5 bases). Germline values: CDR1 SQVTM, CDR2 ANQGSEA. Trimming removed 4 bases at V and 5 bases at J, with 15 bases between. The CDR3 length is 14 residues. The CDR3 DNA reads as TGCAGCGTTGCGGGGGACGCAGCTGATCAGCCCCAGCATTTT. It codes for CSVAGDAADQPQHF.

This rearrangement joins TRBV4-1 to TRBJ2-3, with TRBD2 identical over 12 bases. Germline CDR1 MGHRA, CDR2 YSYEKL. Trimming at V came to 4 bases and at J to 6 bases, leaving 8 bases not matched to a gene. The CDR3 loop spans 16 amino acids. This CDR3 reads CASSPLRLAGVDTQYF. The CDR3 DNA sequence: TGCGCCAGCAGCCCCTTAAGACTAGCGGGAGTGGATACGCAGTATTTT.

On this clone itself: It is unclear where the CDR3 begins or ends on the DNA, so no DNA is shown, and the CDR3 is as TCRdb lists it. The V gene is TRBV7-3, the J gene TRBJ1-4; TRBD1 is taken as the D call from the table, unchecked against the DNA. Ends included, the CDR3 has 14 residues. Germline loops: CDR1 SGHTA, CDR2 FQGTGA. CDR3 sequence: CASSLKGKVKNCFF.

Regarding this clone: An end of the junction differs from the germline gene, which may be a read error. V usage is TRBV19 and J usage is TRBJ2-7, with D maybe TRBD1 (7 bases). There are 13 residues in the CDR3. CDR1 LNHDA and CDR2 SQIVND come from the germline V gene (reference sequence). In nucleotides, the CDR3 is TGTGCCAGTACTTCGACAGGAGGGGGCTCTCTGTCCTTC. Its protein product is CASTSTGGGSLSF.

V usage is TRBV19 and J usage is TRBJ2-4; perhaps TRBD1 as D (6 bases). Germline loops: CDR1 LNHDA, CDR2 SQIVND (reference sequence). Trimming shortened V by 7 bases and J by 11 bases, and 18 bases separated the two germline ends. There are 13 residues in the CDR3. The CDR3 here is CASNRGGGLVQYF. CDR3 coding DNA: TGTGCCAGTAATCGAGGGGGTGGGCTAGTTCAGTACTTC.

The rearrangement joins TRBV7-2 to TRBJ2-7; 10 nucleotides align to TRBD2. Looked up from germline, CDR1 is SGHTA and CDR2 is FQGNSA. CDR3 length: 14 residues. V shed 4 bases, J shed 2 bases, and the junction held 2 bases outside the gene matches. CDR3 in amino acids: CASSWTSGAYEQYF. The CDR3, as DNA: TGTGCCAGCAGCTGGACTAGCGGAGCCTACGAGCAGTACTTC. Together with reference TRBV7-2 and TRBJ2-7, the CDR3 gives the full variable domain: GAGVSQSPSNKVTEKGKDVELRCDPISGHTALYWYRQSLGQGLEFLIYFQGNSAPDKSGLPSDRFSAERTGGSVSTLTIQRTQQEDSAVYLCASSWTSGAYEQYFGPGTRLTVT.